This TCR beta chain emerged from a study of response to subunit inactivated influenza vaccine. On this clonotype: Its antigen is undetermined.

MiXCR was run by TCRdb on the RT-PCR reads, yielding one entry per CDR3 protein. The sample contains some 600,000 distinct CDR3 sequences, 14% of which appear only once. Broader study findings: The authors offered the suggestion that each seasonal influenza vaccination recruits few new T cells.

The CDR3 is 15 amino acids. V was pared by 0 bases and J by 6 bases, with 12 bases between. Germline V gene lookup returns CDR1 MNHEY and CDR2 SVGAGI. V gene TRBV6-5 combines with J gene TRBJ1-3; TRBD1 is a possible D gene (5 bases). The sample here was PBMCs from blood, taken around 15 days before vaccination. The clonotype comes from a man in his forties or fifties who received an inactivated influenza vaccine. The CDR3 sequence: CASSYSSLGANTIYF. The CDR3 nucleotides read TGTGCCAGCAGTTACTCCTCCCTCGGGGCAAACACCATATATTTT.